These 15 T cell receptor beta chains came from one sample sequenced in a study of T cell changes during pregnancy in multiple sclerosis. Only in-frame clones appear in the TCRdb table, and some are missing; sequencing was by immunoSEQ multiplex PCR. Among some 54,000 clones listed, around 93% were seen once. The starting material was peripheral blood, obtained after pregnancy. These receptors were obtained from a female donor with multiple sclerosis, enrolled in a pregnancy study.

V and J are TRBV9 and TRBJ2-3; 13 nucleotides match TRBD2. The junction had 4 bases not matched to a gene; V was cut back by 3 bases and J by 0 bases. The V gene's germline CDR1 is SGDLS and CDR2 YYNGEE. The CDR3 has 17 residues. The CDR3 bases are TGTGCCAGCAGCGGGGGGACTAGCGGGACTAGCACAGATACGCAGTATTTT. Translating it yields CASSGGTSGTSTDTQYF. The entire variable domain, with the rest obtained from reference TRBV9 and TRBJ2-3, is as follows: DSGVTQTPKHLITATGQRVTLRCSPRSGDLSVYWYQQSLDQGLQFLIQYYNGEERAKGNILERFSAQQFPDLHSELNLSSLELGDSALYFCASSGGTSGTSTDTQYFGPGTRLTVL.

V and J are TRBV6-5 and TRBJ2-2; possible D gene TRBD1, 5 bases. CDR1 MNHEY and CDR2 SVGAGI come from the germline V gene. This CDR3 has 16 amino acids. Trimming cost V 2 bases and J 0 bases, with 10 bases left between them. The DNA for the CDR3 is TGTGCCAGCAGTTACGGGGCTAGTGCGAACACCGGGGAGCTGTTTTTT. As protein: CASSYGASANTGELFF.

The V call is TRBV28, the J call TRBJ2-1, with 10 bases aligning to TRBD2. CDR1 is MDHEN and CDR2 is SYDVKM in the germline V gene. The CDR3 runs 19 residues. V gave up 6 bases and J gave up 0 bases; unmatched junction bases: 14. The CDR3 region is CASRLSLIAGGFSYNEQFF. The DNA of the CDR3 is TGTGCCAGCAGGCTCTCACTTATAGCGGGAGGTTTCTCCTACAATGAGCAGTTCTTC.

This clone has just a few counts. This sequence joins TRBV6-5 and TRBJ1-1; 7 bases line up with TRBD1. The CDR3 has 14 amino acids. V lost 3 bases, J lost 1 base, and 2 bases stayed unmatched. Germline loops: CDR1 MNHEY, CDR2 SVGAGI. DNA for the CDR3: TGTGCCAGCAGTTATAGGGGGCGGAACACTGAAGCTTTCTTT. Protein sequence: CASSYRGRNTEAFF.

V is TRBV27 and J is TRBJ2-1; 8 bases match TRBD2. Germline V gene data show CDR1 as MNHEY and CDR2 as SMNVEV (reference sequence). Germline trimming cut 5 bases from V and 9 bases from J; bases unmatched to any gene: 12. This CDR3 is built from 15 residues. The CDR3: CASSPWAGGLPEQFF. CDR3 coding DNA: TGTGCCAGCAGTCCATGGGCGGGGGGCCTGCCTGAGCAGTTCTTC.

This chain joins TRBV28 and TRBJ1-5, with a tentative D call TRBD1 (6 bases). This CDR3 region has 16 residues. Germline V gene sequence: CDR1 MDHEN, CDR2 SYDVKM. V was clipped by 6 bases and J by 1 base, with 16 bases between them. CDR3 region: CASSPNRAKSNQPQHF. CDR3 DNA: TGTGCCAGCAGCCCTAACAGGGCGAAAAGCAATCAGCCCCAGCATTTT.

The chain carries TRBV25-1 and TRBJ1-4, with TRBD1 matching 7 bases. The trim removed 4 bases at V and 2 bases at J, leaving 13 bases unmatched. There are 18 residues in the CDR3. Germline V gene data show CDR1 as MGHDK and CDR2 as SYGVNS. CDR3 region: CASSAPGQRARTNEKLFF. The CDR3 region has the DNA TGTGCCAGCAGTGCCCCGGGACAGAGAGCAAGGACTAATGAAAAACTGTTTTTT.

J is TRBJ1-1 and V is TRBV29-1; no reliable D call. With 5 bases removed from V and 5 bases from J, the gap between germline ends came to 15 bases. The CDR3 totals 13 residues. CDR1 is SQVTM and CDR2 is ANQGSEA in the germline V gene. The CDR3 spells CSVLMGVRTEAFF. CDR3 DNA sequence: TGCAGCGTTCTTATGGGAGTTCGGACTGAAGCTTTCTTT.

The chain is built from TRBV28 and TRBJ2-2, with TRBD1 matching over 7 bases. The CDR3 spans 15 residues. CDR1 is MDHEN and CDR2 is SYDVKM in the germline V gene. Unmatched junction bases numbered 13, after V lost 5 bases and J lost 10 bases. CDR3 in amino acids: CASSPARTGPVELFF. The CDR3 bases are TGTGCCAGCAGTCCTGCTAGGACAGGTCCGGTGGAGCTGTTTTTT.

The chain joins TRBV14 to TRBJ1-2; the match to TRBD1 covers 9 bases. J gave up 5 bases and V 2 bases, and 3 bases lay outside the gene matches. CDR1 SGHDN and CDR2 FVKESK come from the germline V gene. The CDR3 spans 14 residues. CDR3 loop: CASSQLGQGYGYTF. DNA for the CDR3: TGTGCCAGCAGCCAATTGGGACAGGGTTATGGCTACACCTTC.

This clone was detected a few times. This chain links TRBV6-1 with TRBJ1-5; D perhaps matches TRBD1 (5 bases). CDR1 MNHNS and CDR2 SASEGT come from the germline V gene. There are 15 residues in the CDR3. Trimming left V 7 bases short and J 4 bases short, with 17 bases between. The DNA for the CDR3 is TGTGCCAGCACCATCGGAGGGGCAGAAAATCAGCCCCAGCATTTT. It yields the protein CASTIGGAENQPQHF.

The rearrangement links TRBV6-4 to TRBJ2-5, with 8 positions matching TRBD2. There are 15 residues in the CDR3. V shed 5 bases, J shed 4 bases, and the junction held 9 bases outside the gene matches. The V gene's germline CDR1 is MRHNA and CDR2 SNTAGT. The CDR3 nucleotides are TGTGCCAGCAGTCAGCGAGCGGGAGAAGGAGAGACCCAGTACTTC. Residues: CASSQRAGEGETQYF.

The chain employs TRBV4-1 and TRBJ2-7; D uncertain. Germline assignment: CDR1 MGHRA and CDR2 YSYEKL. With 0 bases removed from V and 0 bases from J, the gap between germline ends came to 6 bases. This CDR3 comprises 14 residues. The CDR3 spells CASSQDPSSYEQYF. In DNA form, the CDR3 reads TGCGCCAGCAGCCAAGATCCTAGCTCCTACGAGCAGTACTTC.

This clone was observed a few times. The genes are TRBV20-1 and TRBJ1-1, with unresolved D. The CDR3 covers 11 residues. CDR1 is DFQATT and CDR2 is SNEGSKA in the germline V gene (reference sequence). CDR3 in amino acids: CRAAGNTEAFF. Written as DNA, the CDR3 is TGCAGAGCGGCAGGGAACACTGAAGCTTTCTTT.

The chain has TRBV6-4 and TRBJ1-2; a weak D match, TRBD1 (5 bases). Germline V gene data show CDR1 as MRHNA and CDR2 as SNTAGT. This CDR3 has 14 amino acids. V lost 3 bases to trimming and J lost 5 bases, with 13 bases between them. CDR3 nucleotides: TGTGCCAGCAGTGAATCGCAGGGTTCTTATGGCTACACCTTC. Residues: CASSESQGSYGYTF.